This T cell receptor (beta chain) stems from a study of identical twins. All donors comprised healthy Caucasians. CDR3 size: 14 residues. The germline V gene has CDR1 DFQATT and CDR2 SNEGSKA (reference sequence). V lost 5 bases, J lost 0 bases, and 12 bases lay in between. Template switching added a universal primer site; cDNA carried unique molecular identifiers. MiXCR, applied by TCRdb to the 5' RACE reads, yields one record per CDR3 protein. The sample yields around 340,000 distinct CDR3 sequences, around an eighth seen once. Study-level points and caveats: Cross-sectional statistical analysis, not tracking of the same donors, underpinned the conclusions.

This clonotype showed up just a few times. What it recognizes is unknown. The same data also contributed to another study, on yellow fever vaccine responses in identical twins. Per that paper: Twins reportedly appeared to share part of their vaccine T cell response while keeping part individual.

The receptor comes from a woman younger than 35 in good health. The J gene is TRBJ2-3, the V gene TRBV20-1; D unclear. Sequencing was performed on CD8+ T cells sorted from blood. The CDR3 reads CSAGSISSTDTQYF. The DNA for the CDR3 is TGCAGTGCTGGTTCTATCTCTAGCACAGATACGCAGTATTTT.